One T cell receptor beta chain is described in this entry. This sample was taken from a study of blood T cell repertoires in COVID-19. Across the study: Researchers got acute and convalescent COVID-19 samples from the United States, Italy and Spain. The analysed material was cDNA or gDNA that came from T cells, B-cell-depleted T cells, or PBMCs.

Germline V lookup: CDR1 SGHTA, CDR2 FQGTGA. V shed 7 bases and J 0 bases; nucleotides not matched to a gene: 5. The CDR3 runs to 15 residues. Assay used: immunoSEQ multiplex PCR; TCRdb lists only in-frame clones, some missing. The table has about 97,000 clones, more than 75% seen once; the top ten hold 15%. The sample comprised peripheral blood. V gene TRBV7-3 combines with J gene TRBJ2-2; TRBD2 matches at 7 bases. This TCR was sampled from a human donor in a cohort sampled during active COVID-19. The CDR3 DNA is TGTGCCAGCACCGGGGGGTTCGCGAACACCGGGGAGCTGTTTTTT. Translation: CASTGGFANTGELFF.